The following is a T cell receptor beta chain sequence with its context. This sample was included in a study of cytomegalovirus exposure and HLA in healthy donors. Unmatched junction bases numbered 11, after V lost 8 bases and J lost 13 bases. CDR3 length: 12 amino acids. From germline, CDR1 is MNHNS and CDR2 SASEGT. The PCR was carried out with 60 Vbeta primers and 13 Jbeta primers. Here immunoSEQ multiplex PCR was the method, and the copy in TCRdb shows in-frame clones only, minus some. The data contain 130,000 or so clones, approximately 61% of them singletons. Sequencing was performed on PBMCs. The gene calls are TRBV6-1 and TRBJ2-1, with 7 nucleotides matching TRBD1. This sequence was found in a middle-aged woman in good health and CMV-seronegative. CDR3 loop: CASESGDRVQFF. CDR3 in DNA: TGTGCCAGCGAGAGCGGAGACAGGGTTCAGTTCTTC.